Each of the 23 T cell receptor beta chains below was sequenced from the same sample in a study of blood T cell repertoires in COVID-19. Sequencing was performed with immunoSEQ multiplex PCR; in TCRdb, only in-frame clones are kept and a portion is missing. The sample contains about 150,000 clones, 75% to 85% of which appear only once. The specimen was peripheral blood. All receptors come from a woman aged 55 to 70 with COVID-19, enrolled during active disease.

This clone was recorded once. The rearrangement links TRBV5-1 to TRBJ1-1; 8 nucleotides line up with TRBD1. CDR3 size: 14 residues. V lost 4 bases, J lost 3 bases, and 5 bases stayed unmatched. CDR1 is SGHRS, CDR2 YFSETQ, per germline. CDR3 nucleotides: TGCGCCAGCAGCCCTGGACAGGGAGACACTGAAGCTTTCTTT. Translation gives CASSPGQGDTEAFF. The whole variable domain, remainder taken from reference TRBV5-1 and TRBJ1-1, is KAGVTQTPRYLIKTRGQQVTLSCSPISGHRSVSWYQQTPGQGLQFLFEYFSETQRNKGNFPGRFSGRQFSNSRSEMNVSTLELGDSALYLCASSPGQGDTEAFFGQGTRLTVV.

This chain connects TRBV6-2 or TRBV6-3 to TRBJ1-4; tentative D call: TRBD1 (6 bases). CDR1 and CDR2 from the germline V gene are MNHEY and SVGEGT. V was trimmed by 5 bases and J by 5 bases, leaving 15 bases between them. The CDR3 length is 15 residues. CDR3 DNA: TGTGCCAGCAGTCTGGACAGCGCGTTAAATGAAAAACTGTTTTTT. It codes for CASSLDSALNEKLFF.

V gene TRBV10-1 combines with J gene TRBJ2-3; D is possibly TRBD2 (5 bases). There are 16 residues in the CDR3. Trimming shortened V by 3 bases and J by 1 base, and 14 bases separated the two germline ends. Germline V gene lookup returns CDR1 WNHNN and CDR2 SYGVQD (reference sequence). The CDR3 here is CASSDGRVRGTDTQYF. Here the CDR3 DNA reads TGCGCCAGCAGTGACGGAAGGGTGAGGGGCACAGATACGCAGTATTTT.

The rearrangement uses TRBV2 and TRBJ2-2; 8 nucleotides align to TRBD1. The CDR3 has 15 amino acids. CDR1 SNHLY and CDR2 FYNNEI come from the germline V gene. The V segment lost 6 bases and the J segment 3 bases; nucleotides outside the gene matches: 6. Written as DNA, the CDR3 is TGTGCCAGCAGGGGACAGGTCGCAGACACCGGGGAGCTGTTTTTT. Its protein product is CASRGQVADTGELFF. The full variable domain, in which reference TRBV2 and TRBJ2-2 provide the parts outside the CDR3, is EPEVTQTPSHQVTQMGQEVILRCVPISNHLYFYWYRQILGQKVEFLVSFYNNEISEKSEIFDDQFSVERPDGSNFTLKIRSTKLEDSAMYFCASRGQVADTGELFFGEGSRLTVL.

The chain joins TRBV13 to TRBJ1-1; a weak D match, TRBD1 (5 bases). Trimming shortened V by 5 bases and J by 0 bases, and 13 bases separated the two germline ends. This CDR3 is 15 amino acids long. Per germline, CDR1 PRHDT and CDR2 FYEKMQ (reference sequence). The CDR3 DNA reads as TGTGCCAGCAGCCTTCGACAGAGTGTGAACACTGAAGCTTTCTTT. As protein: CASSLRQSVNTEAFF.

This chain uses TRBV18 with TRBJ1-5; TRBD1 might be the D (5 bases). Germline values: CDR1 KGHSH, CDR2 LQKENI. The V end lost 0 bases, the J end lost 3 bases, and 15 bases lay between the germline ends. The CDR3 has 17 amino acids. The CDR3 reads CASSPPEQGRANQPQHF. In nucleotides, the CDR3 is TGTGCCAGCTCACCACCGGAGCAGGGAAGAGCCAATCAGCCCCAGCATTTT.

This rearrangement joins TRBV6-1 to TRBJ1-2; D gene ambiguous. Trimming pared 3 bases from V and 4 bases from J, leaving 9 bases between. The germline V gene encodes CDR1 MNHNS and CDR2 SASEGT. The CDR3 extends over 13 amino acids. The CDR3 loop reads CASSDPPSYGYTF. The CDR3 nucleotides read TGTGCCAGCAGTGACCCACCGAGCTATGGCTACACCTTC.

The chain is built from TRBV28 and TRBJ1-2; TRBD1 might be the D (6 bases). The germline V and J ends were trimmed by 5 bases and 3 bases, with 13 bases remaining between them. Germline CDR1 is MDHEN and CDR2 is SYDVKM. CDR3 length: 14 amino acids. The CDR3 DNA is TGTGCCAGCAGTGGGACATCGCACGACTATGGCTACACCTTC. Translated: CASSGTSHDYGYTF.

Here the CDR3 reads CASGLTRTGLGYEQYF. The CDR3 region has the DNA TGTGCTAGTGGTCTAACCCGGACAGGGCTAGGCTACGAGCAGTACTTC. The gene calls are TRBV12-5 and TRBJ2-7, with TRBD1 matching 8 bases. V was pared by 5 bases and J by 3 bases, with 12 bases of the junction left unmatched. Germline CDR1 LGHNT, CDR2 FRNRAP. The CDR3 contains 16 residues. The whole variable domain, remainder taken from reference TRBV12-5 and TRBJ2-7, is DARVTQTPRHKVTEMGQEVTMRCQPILGHNTVFWYRQTMMQGLELLAYFRNRAPLDDSGMPKDRFSAEMPDATLATLKIQPSEPRDSAVYFCASGLTRTGLGYEQYFGPGTRLTVT.

This clone has a single count. CDR3 bases: TGTGCCAGCAGTACCTACTCCTCTAGACTAGCGGGAAACCCCTACAATGAGCAGTTCTTC. This codes for CASSTYSSRLAGNPYNEQFF. This sequence joins TRBV27 and TRBJ2-1; TRBD2 matches at 11 bases. Germline CDR1 and CDR2: MNHEY and SMNVEV (reference sequence). This CDR3 region has 20 residues. Trimming cost V 5 bases and J 2 bases; bases outside gene matches: 17.

The V call is TRBV5-1, the J call TRBJ1-5, with D unclear. In germline, CDR1 is SGHRS, CDR2 YFSETQ. V was pared by 4 bases and J by 3 bases, with 11 bases between. The CDR3 extends over 14 amino acids. Here the CDR3 reads CASSKDSFNQPQHF. In DNA form, the CDR3 reads TGCGCCAGCAGCAAGGACTCCTTCAATCAGCCCCAGCATTTT.

The V gene is TRBV21-1, the J gene TRBJ2-7; the D call in the table, TRBD2, was not verified against the DNA. TRBV21-1 is a documented pseudogene. CDR3 length: 16 amino acids. The CDR3 protein is CASTGGLDFSSYEQYF. CDR3 coding DNA: TGTGCCAGCACGGGAGGCCTCGACTTCAGCTCCTACGAGCAGTACTTC.

The sample holds a few counts of this clone. This chain links TRBV5-1 with TRBJ1-5; a possible D gene is TRBD1 (5 bases). The CDR3 has 14 residues. The V and J ends lost 0 bases and 5 bases respectively, with 9 bases between them. Germline V gives CDR1 SGHRS, CDR2 YFSETQ. The CDR3: CASSLVGGDQPQHF. The CDR3 bases are TGCGCCAGCAGCTTGGTGGGGGGAGATCAGCCCCAGCATTTT.

This chain uses TRBV29-1 with TRBJ1-1; 8 bases map to TRBD1. Germline trimming cut 6 bases from V and 0 bases from J; bases unmatched to any gene: 9. The germline gives CDR1 SQVTM, CDR2 ANQGSEA. The CDR3 covers 15 residues. The CDR3 DNA reads TGCAGCGTCCAAGGACAGGGCTCGTTGAACACTGAAGCTTTCTTT. Protein product: CSVQGQGSLNTEAFF.

This chain uses TRBV5-1 with TRBJ1-1; 8 bases line up with TRBD1. CDR3 size: 13 residues. The junction had 4 bases not matched to a gene; V was cut back by 4 bases and J by 5 bases. CDR1 and CDR2 from the germline V gene are SGHRS and YFSETQ. The chain's CDR3 is CASSVTGGTEAFF. The CDR3 DNA sequence: TGCGCCAGCAGCGTCACAGGGGGAACTGAAGCTTTCTTT. The full variable domain, in which reference TRBV5-1 and TRBJ1-1 provide the parts outside the CDR3, is KAGVTQTPRYLIKTRGQQVTLSCSPISGHRSVSWYQQTPGQGLQFLFEYFSETQRNKGNFPGRFSGRQFSNSRSEMNVSTLELGDSALYLCASSVTGGTEAFFGQGTRLTVV.

The chain carries TRBV5-1 and TRBJ1-1, with a weak D call TRBD1 (5 bases). The V gene's germline CDR1 is SGHRS and CDR2 YFSETQ. Between the trimmed V and J ends, which lost 9 bases and 0 bases, there was a span of 12 bases. The CDR3 is made up of 13 amino acids. The CDR3 protein is CATSTEVNTEAFF. The CDR3 region has the DNA TGCGCCACCTCGACAGAAGTGAACACTGAAGCTTTCTTT. Drawing the rest from reference TRBV5-1 and TRBJ1-1, the complete variable domain is KAGVTQTPRYLIKTRGQQVTLSCSPISGHRSVSWYQQTPGQGLQFLFEYFSETQRNKGNFPGRFSGRQFSNSRSEMNVSTLELGDSALYLCATSTEVNTEAFFGQGTRLTVV.

This clone was recorded a few times. This chain uses TRBV25-1 with TRBJ2-2, with 8 bases identical to TRBD2. Germline assignment: CDR1 MGHDK and CDR2 SYGVNS. The CDR3 runs to 17 residues. V lost 4 bases, J lost 0 bases, and 7 bases stayed unmatched. CDR3 nucleotide sequence: TGTGCCAGCAGTGTCCTACCGGGGGGGGCGAACACCGGGGAGCTGTTTTTT. Translating gives CASSVLPGGANTGELFF.

This clone was counted once. This chain connects TRBV5-6 to TRBJ1-2; D call uncertain. The ends were cut back, 4 bases at V and 5 bases at J, with 6 bases in the middle. Germline loops: CDR1 SGHDT, CDR2 YYEEEE. The CDR3 length is 11 residues. The CDR3 nucleotides read TGTGCCAGCAGCGCACAATATGGCTACACCTTC. Its translation: CASSAQYGYTF.

J is TRBJ1-5 and V is TRBV23-1; D ambiguous. TRBV23-1 has ORF status, its function being uncertain. The V end was cut by 4 bases, the J end by 2 bases, with 18 bases between. This CDR3 is built from 17 residues. CDR3 in amino acids: CASSPLSEEVGNQPQHF. For the CDR3, the DNA is TGCGCCAGCAGTCCCCTCTCCGAGGAAGTCGGCAATCAGCCCCAGCATTTT.

This chain uses TRBV19 with TRBJ1-2; the D gene is possibly TRBD1 (5 bases). Germline V CDR1 and CDR2: LNHDA, SQIVND (reference sequence). V lost 1 base to trimming and J lost 7 bases, with 10 bases between them. The CDR3 is 13 residues long. The DNA for the CDR3 is TGTGCCAGTAGTATAGGTGGGGGGTCTGGCTACACCTTC. Its protein product is CASSIGGGSGYTF.

This clone was observed a handful of times. The CDR3 protein is CASSSLPYEQYV. The CDR3 nucleotides are TGTGCCAGCAGCTCCCTTCCCTACGAGCAGTACGTC. The V call is TRBV5-6, the J call TRBJ2-7; no reliable D call. The CDR3 has 12 residues. Germline CDR1 is SGHDT and CDR2 is YYEEEE. The ends were cut back, 3 bases at V and 2 bases at J, with 6 bases in the middle.

This chain links TRBV24-1 with TRBJ1-5, with D possibly being TRBD1 (6 bases). V shed 9 bases and J shed 10 bases, with 21 bases lying between them. The CDR3 runs 14 residues. Looked up from germline, CDR1 is KGHDR and CDR2 is SFDVKD. The CDR3 bases are TGTGCCACCGGAGGACAGCCACCGATGTCACCCCAGCATTTT. This encodes CATGGQPPMSPQHF.

This clone was observed a single time. The chain is built from TRBV14 and TRBJ2-5; 14 nucleotides align to TRBD2. With V trimmed by 1 base and J by 7 bases, 5 bases remained unmatched. The CDR3 spans 16 residues. CDR1 is SGHDN and CDR2 is FVKESK in the germline V gene. This chain's CDR3 is CASSQVPGLAGATQYF. The CDR3 DNA follows: TGTGCCAGCAGCCAAGTCCCGGGACTAGCGGGGGCGACCCAGTACTTC.